This paragraph covers one T cell receptor (beta chain) sequence. Its target is unknown. Libraries were prepared by immunoSEQ multiplex PCR; TCRdb keeps only in-frame clonotypes and omits some of them. The repertoire includes roughly 9,200 clones, approximately 64% of them detected once, and around 17% sits in the top ten. The data were taken from a study of CD4+ T cells in melanoma. Study-level results: In melanoma, neoantigen-specific CD4+ T cells reportedly differed in differentiation state. A reported correlation linked neoantigen-specific CD4+ T cells to CD8+, macrophage and B cell function.

This receptor was taken from a human donor with melanoma. Sequencing was performed on cells from a culture (not recorded whether cultured in vitro).

The CDR3 nucleotides read TGTGCCAGCAGCTCCACAGGGGGCCCTGGAAACACCATATATTTT. Translation gives CASSSTGGPGNTIYF. This rearrangement joins TRBV5-5 to TRBJ1-3, with 9 bases that match TRBD1. The CDR3 is 15 amino acids. CDR1 SGHKS and CDR2 YYEKEE come from the germline V gene (reference sequence). J gave up 2 bases and V 3 bases, and 3 bases lay outside the gene matches.